One sample yielded the 19 T cell receptor beta chains listed below, sequenced in a study of T cell responses to AZD1222 COVID-19 vaccine. Produced via immunoSEQ multiplex PCR; TCRdb's table is partial and in-frame only. The sample lists over 95,000 clones; approximately 89% were seen once. The sequencing here drew on peripheral blood, taken 28 days after the second AZD1222 dose. The receptor source for this set is an adult who received the AZD1222 COVID-19 vaccine.

The chain uses TRBV18 and TRBJ2-7; possibly TRBD2 for D (5 bases). The V gene's germline CDR1 is KGHSH and CDR2 LQKENI. CDR3 size: 13 residues. The V and J ends lost 6 bases and 3 bases respectively, with 12 bases between them. CDR3 protein: CASSLNEGYEQYF. CDR3 bases: TGTGCCAGCTCTCTAAACGAGGGCTACGAGCAGTACTTC.

The J gene is TRBJ1-2, the V gene TRBV7-9; D not resolved. Germline V gene sequence: CDR1 SEHNR, CDR2 FQNEAQ (reference sequence). CDR3 length: 16 amino acids. V was shortened by 3 bases and J by 4 bases, with 18 bases between the two germline ends. CDR3 sequence (DNA): TGTGCCAGCAGCTTGGGGTTTGACTCAGAAGGCTATGGCTACACCTTC. This sequence encodes CASSLGFDSEGYGYTF.

This clone was found once. The sample contains more than one DNA sequence encoding this CDR3. This rearrangement joins TRBV7-2 to TRBJ1-2; D remains ambiguous. V was pared by 3 bases and J by 4 bases, with 6 bases between. Per germline, CDR1 SGHTA and CDR2 FQGNSA. The CDR3 loop spans 12 amino acids. CDR3 region: CASSLYSYGYTF. In DNA, the CDR3 is TGTGCCAGCAGCTTGTACAGCTATGGCTACACCTTC.

The rearrangement uses TRBV7-2 and TRBJ2-4; the D gene could be TRBD1 or TRBD2 (5 bases each). This CDR3 is built from 18 residues. V lost 2 bases to trimming and J lost 0 bases, with 17 bases between them. Per germline, CDR1 SGHTA and CDR2 FQGNSA. The CDR3 sequence is CASSLQIQGPLAKNIQYF. The DNA of the CDR3 is TGTGCCAGCAGCTTACAAATTCAGGGACCGCTAGCCAAAAACATTCAGTACTTC.

The chain uses TRBV19 and TRBJ1-5, with TRBD1 identical over 10 bases. From germline, CDR1 is LNHDA and CDR2 SQIVND (reference sequence). This CDR3 is 18 amino acids long. Unmatched junction bases numbered 12, after V lost 7 bases and J lost 0 bases. In nucleotides, the CDR3 is TGTGCCAGTACCCCATTCGGGACAGGGGTTCGTAGCAATCAGCCCCAGCATTTT. Translation: CASTPFGTGVRSNQPQHF.

The chain carries TRBV28 and TRBJ2-5; 9 bases fit TRBD1. Per the germline V gene, CDR1 is MDHEN and CDR2 is SYDVKM. The CDR3 runs to 15 residues. V lost 5 bases to trimming and J lost 6 bases; unmatched junction nucleotides: 10. CDR3 sequence (DNA): TGTGCCAGCAGTCCCGGGACAGGGCTTCGAAAGACCCAGTACTTC. It yields the protein CASSPGTGLRKTQYF.

The chain couples TRBV5-5 to TRBJ2-7; D gene ambiguous. V lost 0 bases and J lost 3, with 4 bases in between. The CDR3 has 12 amino acids. Germline V lookup: CDR1 SGHKS, CDR2 YYEKEE (reference sequence). CDR3 DNA: TGTGCCAGCAGCTTGGTAGGCTACGAGCAGTACTTC. This encodes CASSLVGYEQYF.

The chain is built from TRBV7-6 and TRBJ1-5; a possible D gene is TRBD1 (5 bases). The germline V and J ends were trimmed by 1 base and 4 bases, with 11 bases remaining between them. CDR3 length: 15 amino acids. Germline V gene data show CDR1 as SGHVS and CDR2 as FNYEAQ. Here the CDR3 reads CASSLEEGANQPQHF. DNA of the CDR3: TGTGCCAGCAGCTTAGAGGAAGGGGCTAATCAGCCCCAGCATTTT.

This rearrangement joins TRBV11-1 to TRBJ2-1; the match to TRBD2 covers 8 bases. Germline V CDR1 and CDR2: SGHAT, FQDESV (reference sequence). V gave up 2 bases and J gave up 16 bases; unmatched junction bases: 7. CDR3 size: 12 residues. CDR3 sequence reads: CASSLTGTSEFF. Written as DNA, the CDR3 is TGTGCCAGCAGCTTAACCGGGACTAGTGAATTCTTC.

This chain connects TRBV18 to TRBJ2-2; 7 nucleotides agree with TRBD1. The CDR3 loop spans 13 amino acids. In germline, CDR1 is KGHSH, CDR2 LQKENI. V trimming: 4 bases; J trimming: 6 bases; junction bases outside the gene matches: 2. In nucleotides, the CDR3 is TGTGCCAGCTCACGAGACAGGGCCGGGGAGCTGTTTTTT. Translated, it gives CASSRDRAGELFF.

The chain is built from TRBV2 and TRBJ1-2; D is possibly TRBD1 (6 bases). Germline CDR1 and CDR2: SNHLY and FYNNEI. The CDR3 is 14 amino acids. V gave up 6 bases and J gave up 2 bases, with 13 bases separating them. The CDR3 bases are TGTGCCAGCAGGGACGGGAGGGGGAACTATGGCTACACCTTC. It is translated as CASRDGRGNYGYTF. Combining the CDR3 with reference TRBV2 and TRBJ1-2 gives the whole variable domain EPEVTQTPSHQVTQMGQEVILRCVPISNHLYFYWYRQILGQKVEFLVSFYNNEISEKSEIFDDQFSVERPDGSNFTLKIRSTKLEDSAMYFCASRDGRGNYGYTFGSGTRLTVV.

The chain couples TRBV24-1 to TRBJ1-1; unclear D gene. V lost 8 bases and J 2 bases, leaving 11 bases between the germline ends. CDR3 length equals 13 residues. CDR1 is KGHDR and CDR2 is SFDVKD in the germline V gene. Written as DNA, the CDR3 is TGTGCCACCACCTTCGGCCCCAACACTGAAGCTTTCTTT. Translated: CATTFGPNTEAFF.

The rearrangement joins TRBV7-2 to TRBJ2-2; D is perhaps TRBD2 (5 bases). This CDR3 contains 14 residues. The germline V and J ends were trimmed by 5 bases and 4 bases, with 11 bases remaining between them. Germline V CDR1 and CDR2: SGHTA, FQGNSA. CDR3 region: CASSLTISTGELFF. DNA of the CDR3: TGTGCCAGCAGCCTGACTATATCCACCGGGGAGCTGTTTTTT. The variable domain in full, with the rest retrieved from reference TRBV7-2 and TRBJ2-2, is GAGVSQSPSNKVTEKGKDVELRCDPISGHTALYWYRQSLGQGLEFLIYFQGNSAPDKSGLPSDRFSAERTGGSVSTLTIQRTQQEDSAVYLCASSLTISTGELFFGEGSRLTVL.

This clone has ten or more counts. The V and J genes are TRBV4-3 and TRBJ2-5, with TRBD2 matching 7 bases. This CDR3 has 13 amino acids. The ends lost 5 bases at V and 4 bases at J; junction bases unmatched: 4. Germline V gene lookup returns CDR1 LGHNA and CDR2 YSLEER. The CDR3, as DNA: TGCGCCAGCAGCGCCCGACTAGCAGAGACCCAGTACTTC. This codes for CASSARLAETQYF.

This clone was seen more than once but under ten times. This chain connects TRBV19 to TRBJ1-5; TRBD1 is a possible D gene (5 bases). Germline CDR1 and CDR2: LNHDA and SQIVND (reference sequence). The CDR3 covers 13 residues. V shed 3 bases and J shed 4 bases, with 7 bases lying between them. The CDR3 nucleotides are TGTGCCAGTAGTATCAGGGAGAATCAGCCCCAGCATTTT. Residues: CASSIRENQPQHF.

CDR3 bases: TGTGCCAGCAGATACTCAGAGTCGGGTGAAGCTTTCTTT. It yields the protein CASRYSESGEAFF. This rearrangement joins TRBV12-3 or TRBV12-4 to TRBJ1-1; D gene unclear. The CDR3 runs to 13 residues. V was trimmed by 6 bases and J by 7 bases, leaving 15 bases between them.

This chain links TRBV9 with TRBJ2-2, with TRBD1 matching over 8 bases. Germline-derived CDR1 and CDR2 are SGDLS and YYNGEE. CDR3 length equals 15 residues. The V and J ends lost 3 bases and 0 bases, in that order; junction bases with no gene match: 1. CDR3 sequence: CASSATGANTGELFF. Here the CDR3 DNA reads TGTGCCAGCAGCGCGACAGGGGCGAACACCGGGGAGCTGTTTTTT.

The genes are TRBV2 and TRBJ2-1, with a weak D call TRBD1 (6 bases). Trimming cost V 7 bases and J 7 bases, with 20 bases left between them. The CDR3 consists of 15 residues. Germline CDR1 is SNHLY and CDR2 is FYNNEI. CDR3 bases: TGTGCCAGCACCCGTACCCGACAGGAATTGAATGAGCAGTTCTTC. Translation gives CASTRTRQELNEQFF.

The chain has TRBV28 and TRBJ1-5; 8 positions agree with TRBD1. The CDR3 has 14 residues. CDR1 is MDHEN, CDR2 SYDVKM, per germline. Unmatched junction bases numbered 8, after V lost 6 bases and J lost 7 bases. CDR3 bases: TGTGCCAGCAGCCACAGGGGGGGTGGACAGCCCCAGCATTTT. This translates into CASSHRGGGQPQHF.